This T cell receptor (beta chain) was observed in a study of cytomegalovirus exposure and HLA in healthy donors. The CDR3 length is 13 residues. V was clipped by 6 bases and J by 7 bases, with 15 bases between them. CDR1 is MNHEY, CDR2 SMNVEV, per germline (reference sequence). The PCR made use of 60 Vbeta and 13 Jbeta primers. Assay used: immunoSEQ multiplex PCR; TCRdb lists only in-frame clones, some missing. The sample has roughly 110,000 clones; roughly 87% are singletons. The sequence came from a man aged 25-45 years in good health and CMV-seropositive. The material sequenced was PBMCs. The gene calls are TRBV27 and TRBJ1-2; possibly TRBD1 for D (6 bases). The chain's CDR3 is CASSAPTGRGYTF. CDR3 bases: TGTGCCAGCAGCGCCCCGACAGGCCGTGGCTACACCTTC.